This T cell receptor (beta chain) was sequenced during a study of blood T cell repertoires in COVID-19. The CDR3 spans 15 residues. Trimming took 5 bases from V and 3 from J; bases not matched to a gene: 6. Germline CDR1 is SGDLS and CDR2 is YYNGEE. As originally analysed: Researchers report that nucleated cell counts were estimated from reference gene primer amplification. Generated by immunoSEQ multiplex PCR, the TCRdb table keeps only in-frame clones and is missing some. That table is the source of V, J and clone size, and D and trimming were worked out from the DNA. The table shows 45,000 to 65,000 clones, with 70% to 85% occurring only once. The table lists this clone with a few counts. Additional DNA sequences in this sample encode the identical CDR3.

The sequenced sample was peripheral blood. This receptor was identified in a man aged 60 to 75 with acute or convalescent COVID-19. The chain employs TRBV9 and TRBJ2-1; 9 nucleotides align to TRBD2. CDR3 DNA: TGTGCCAGCAGTCCTAGCGGGGAGCGCTACAATGAGCAGTTCTTC. Translating gives CASSPSGERYNEQFF.